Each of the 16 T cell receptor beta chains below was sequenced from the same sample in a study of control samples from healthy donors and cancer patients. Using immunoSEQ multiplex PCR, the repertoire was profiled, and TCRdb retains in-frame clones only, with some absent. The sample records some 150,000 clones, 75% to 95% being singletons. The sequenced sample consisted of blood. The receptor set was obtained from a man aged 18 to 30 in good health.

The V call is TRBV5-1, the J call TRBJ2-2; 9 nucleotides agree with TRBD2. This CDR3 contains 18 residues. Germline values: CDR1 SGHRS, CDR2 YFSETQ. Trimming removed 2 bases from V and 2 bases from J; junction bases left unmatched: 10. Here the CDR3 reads CASSFRFSGGLNTGELFF. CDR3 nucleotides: TGCGCCAGCAGCTTCCGTTTTAGCGGGGGCCTTAACACCGGGGAGCTGTTTTTT.

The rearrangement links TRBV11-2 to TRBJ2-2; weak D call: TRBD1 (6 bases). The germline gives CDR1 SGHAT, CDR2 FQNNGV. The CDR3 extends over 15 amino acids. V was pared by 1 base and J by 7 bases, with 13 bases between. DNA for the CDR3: TGTGCCAGCAGCTTAGTTACAGGGAGCAGCGGGGAGCTGTTTTTT. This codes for CASSLVTGSSGELFF.

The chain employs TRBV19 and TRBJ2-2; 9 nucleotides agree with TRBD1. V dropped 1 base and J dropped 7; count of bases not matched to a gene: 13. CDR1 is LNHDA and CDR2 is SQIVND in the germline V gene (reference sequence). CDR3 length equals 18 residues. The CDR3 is CASSIGTPDRGNVGELFF. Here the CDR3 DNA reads TGTGCCAGTAGTATAGGTACCCCGGACAGGGGAAATGTCGGGGAGCTGTTTTTT.

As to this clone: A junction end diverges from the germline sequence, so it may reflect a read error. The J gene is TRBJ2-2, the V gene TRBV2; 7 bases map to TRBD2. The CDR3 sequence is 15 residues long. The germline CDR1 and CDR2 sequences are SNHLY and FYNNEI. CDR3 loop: CASRGLGGNPGELFF. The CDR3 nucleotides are TGTGCCAGCAGAGGACTAGGCGGGAACCCCGGGGAGCTGTTTTTT.

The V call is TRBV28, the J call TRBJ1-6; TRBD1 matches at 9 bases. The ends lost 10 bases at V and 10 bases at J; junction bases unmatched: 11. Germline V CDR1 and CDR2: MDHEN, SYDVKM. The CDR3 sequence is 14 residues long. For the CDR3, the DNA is TGTGCCATCCACCGGGACAGGGATGGATCACCCCTCCACTTT. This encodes CAIHRDRDGSPLHF.

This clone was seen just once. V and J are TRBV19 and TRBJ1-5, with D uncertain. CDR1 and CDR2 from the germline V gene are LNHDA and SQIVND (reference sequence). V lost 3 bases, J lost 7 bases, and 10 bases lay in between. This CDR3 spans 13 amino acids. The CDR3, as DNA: TGTGCCAGTAGTATGGGAGGTATACAGCCCCAGCATTTT. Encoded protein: CASSMGGIQPQHF.

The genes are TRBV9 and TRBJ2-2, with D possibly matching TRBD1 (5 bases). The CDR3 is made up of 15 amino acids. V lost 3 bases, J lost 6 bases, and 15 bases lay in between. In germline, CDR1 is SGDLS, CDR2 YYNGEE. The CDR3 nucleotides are TGTGCCAGCAGCGCAGCCCCGGCAGGGTCCGGGGAGCTGTTTTTT. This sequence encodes CASSAAPAGSGELFF.

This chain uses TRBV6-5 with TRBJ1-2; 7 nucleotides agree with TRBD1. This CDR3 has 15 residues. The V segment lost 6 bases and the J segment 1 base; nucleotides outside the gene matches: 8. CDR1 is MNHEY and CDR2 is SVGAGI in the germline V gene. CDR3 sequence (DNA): TGTGCCAGCAGCCTTGGACAGGTGATTAACTATGGCTACACCTTC. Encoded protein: CASSLGQVINYGYTF.

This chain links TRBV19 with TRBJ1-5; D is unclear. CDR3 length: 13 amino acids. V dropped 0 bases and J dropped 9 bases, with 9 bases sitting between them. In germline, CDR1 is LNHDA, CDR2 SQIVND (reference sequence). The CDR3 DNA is TGTGCCAGTAGTATAGATGAAACTGGGCCCCAGCATTTT. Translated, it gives CASSIDETGPQHF.

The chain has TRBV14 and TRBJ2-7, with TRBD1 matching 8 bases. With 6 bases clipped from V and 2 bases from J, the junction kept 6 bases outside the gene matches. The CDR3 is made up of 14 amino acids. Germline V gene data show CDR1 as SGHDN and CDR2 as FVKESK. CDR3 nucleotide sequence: TGTGCCAGCAGTCCCGGACAGGGTCCCTACGAGCAGTACTTC. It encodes CASSPGQGPYEQYF.

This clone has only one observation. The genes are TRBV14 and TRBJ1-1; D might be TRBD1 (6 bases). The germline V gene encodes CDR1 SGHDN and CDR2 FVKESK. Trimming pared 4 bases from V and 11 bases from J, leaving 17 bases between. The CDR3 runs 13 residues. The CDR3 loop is CASSLPGRGRAFF. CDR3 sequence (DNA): TGTGCCAGCAGCCTTCCAGGCAGGGGACGGGCTTTCTTT.

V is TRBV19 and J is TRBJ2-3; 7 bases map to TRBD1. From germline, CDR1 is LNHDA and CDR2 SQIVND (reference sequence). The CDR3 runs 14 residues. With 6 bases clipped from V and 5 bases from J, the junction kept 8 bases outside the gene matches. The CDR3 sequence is CASRTGIPEDTQYF. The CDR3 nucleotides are TGTGCCAGTAGGACAGGGATCCCAGAAGATACGCAGTATTTT.

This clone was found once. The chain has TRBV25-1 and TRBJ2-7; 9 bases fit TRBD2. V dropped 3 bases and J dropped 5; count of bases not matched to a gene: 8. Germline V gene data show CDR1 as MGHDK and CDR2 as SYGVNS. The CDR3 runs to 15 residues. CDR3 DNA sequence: TGTGCCAGCAGTGATGCGGGACTAGCTATCAACGAGCAGTACTTC. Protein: CASSDAGLAINEQYF.

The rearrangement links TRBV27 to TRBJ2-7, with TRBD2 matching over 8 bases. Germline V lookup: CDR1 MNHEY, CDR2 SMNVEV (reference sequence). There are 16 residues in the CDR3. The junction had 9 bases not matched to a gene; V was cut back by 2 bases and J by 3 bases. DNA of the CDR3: TGTGCCAGCAGTTTAAAGACCGGGAGGGGGGACTACGAGCAGTACTTC. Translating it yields CASSLKTGRGDYEQYF.

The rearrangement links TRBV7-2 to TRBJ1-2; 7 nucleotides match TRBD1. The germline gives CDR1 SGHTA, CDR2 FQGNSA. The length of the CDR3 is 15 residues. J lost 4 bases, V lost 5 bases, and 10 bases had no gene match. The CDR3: CASSKMEGAGYGYTF. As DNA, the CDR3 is TGTGCCAGCAGCAAAATGGAGGGGGCGGGCTATGGCTACACCTTC.

CDR3 DNA: TGCGCCAGCAGCCAGGGACAGGAGCTTAGCAATCAGCCCCAGCATTTT. This encodes CASSQGQELSNQPQHF. The chain uses TRBV4-1 and TRBJ1-5, with TRBD1 matching 8 bases. CDR1 MGHRA and CDR2 YSYEKL come from the germline V gene. The CDR3 runs 16 residues. The junction had 4 bases not matched to a gene; V was cut back by 3 bases and J by 0 bases.